Shown below are 30 T cell receptor beta chains from a single sample sequenced in a study of blood T cell repertoires in COVID-19. Data came from immunoSEQ multiplex PCR; TCRdb stores just in-frame clones and leaves some out. The data contain 30,000 to 40,000 clones, approximately 89% of them singletons. The sequenced sample consisted of peripheral blood. The source of these receptors is a man aged 55 to 70 with active or convalescent COVID-19.

The chain links TRBV5-1 to TRBJ2-3; D gene uncertain. The V gene lost 0 bases and the J gene lost 6 bases, with 8 bases spanning the gap. Germline CDR1 SGHRS, CDR2 YFSETQ. The CDR3 is 13 residues long. CDR3 DNA sequence: TGCGCCAGCAGCTTGGAAATTATGGATACGCAGTATTTT. Its translation: CASSLEIMDTQYF.

V and J are TRBV9 and TRBJ2-5, with TRBD2 as a possible D gene (6 bases). Germline V CDR1 and CDR2: SGDLS, YYNGEE. The CDR3 sequence is 13 residues long. V shed 5 bases and J shed 7 bases, with 15 bases lying between them. CDR3 residues: CASSPDLGGTQYF. The CDR3 nucleotides are TGTGCCAGCAGTCCAGACTTGGGAGGGACCCAGTACTTC.

The rearrangement links TRBV29-1 to TRBJ1-5, with TRBD1 identical over 8 bases. Per the germline V gene, CDR1 is SQVTM and CDR2 is ANQGSEA. The CDR3 is 13 amino acids. The junction had 5 bases not matched to a gene; V was cut back by 4 bases and J by 6 bases. The CDR3 DNA reads as TGCAGCGTTGGACAGGGGAGGGGTCAGCCCCAGCATTTT. Its protein is CSVGQGRGQPQHF.

The CDR3 sequence is CASSYRGLTDTQYF. CDR3 DNA sequence: TGTGCCAGCAGTTACAGGGGGCTGACAGATACGCAGTATTTT. V usage is TRBV6-5 and J usage is TRBJ2-3; TRBD1 matches at 7 bases. V was clipped by 2 bases and J by 3 bases; unmatched bases: 2. Germline-derived CDR1 and CDR2 are MNHEY and SVGAGI. This CDR3 has 14 amino acids.

This chain connects TRBV12-1 to TRBJ1-5. TRBV12-1 is described as a pseudogene. The CDR3 has 16 residues. The CDR3 reads CASSSRGGWKQSAPAF. The CDR3 nucleotides are TGTGCCAGCAGCTCCCGCGGGGGGTGGAAGCAATCAGCCCCAGCATTT.

The chain employs TRBV6-2 or TRBV6-3 and TRBJ2-3, with D uncertain. V shed 1 base and J shed 3 bases, with 8 bases lying between them. Germline V gene sequence: CDR1 MNHEY, CDR2 SVGEGT. CDR3 length: 14 residues. CDR3 nucleotide sequence: TGTGCCAGCAGTTACTGGCGGAGTACAGATACGCAGTATTTT. Protein: CASSYWRSTDTQYF.

The V gene is TRBV5-1, the J gene TRBJ1-2; TRBD1 agrees at 8 bases. The CDR3 is 18 amino acids. V lost 4 bases, J lost 0 bases, and 14 bases stayed unmatched. The germline V gene has CDR1 SGHRS and CDR2 YFSETQ. The CDR3 DNA sequence: TGCGCCAGCAGCCCCTTTAGGACAGGGTTAGCTGCTAACTATGGCTACACCTTC. Residues: CASSPFRTGLAANYGYTF. Using reference TRBV5-1 and TRBJ1-2 for the parts outside the CDR3, the full variable domain is KAGVTQTPRYLIKTRGQQVTLSCSPISGHRSVSWYQQTPGQGLQFLFEYFSETQRNKGNFPGRFSGRQFSNSRSEMNVSTLELGDSALYLCASSPFRTGLAANYGYTFGSGTRLTVV.

This clone was detected only once. V gene TRBV18 combines with J gene TRBJ1-4; D is possibly TRBD1 (5 bases). The germline V gene has CDR1 KGHSH and CDR2 LQKENI. The CDR3 runs 12 residues. The V and J ends lost 6 bases and 4 bases respectively, with 6 bases between them. The CDR3 loop reads CASSTVNEKLFF. The CDR3 nucleotides read TGTGCCAGCTCGACAGTTAATGAAAAACTGTTTTTT. Filled out from reference TRBV18 and TRBJ1-4, the complete variable domain reads NAGVMQNPRHLVRRRGQEARLRCSPMKGHSHVYWYRQLPEEGLKFMVYLQKENIIDESGMPKERFSAEFPKEGPSILRIQQVVRGDSAAYFCASSTVNEKLFFGSGTQLSVL.

The chain links TRBV11-2 to TRBJ2-2; 9 positions match TRBD2. Germline V gene data show CDR1 as SGHAT and CDR2 as FQNNGV. This CDR3 is built from 17 residues. V was pared by 5 bases and J by 7 bases, with 14 bases of the junction left unmatched. The CDR3, as DNA: TGTGCCAGCAGCCCCCGGCTTCGGGGACTAGCCGGCGGGGAGCTGTTTTTT. It translates to CASSPRLRGLAGGELFF.

The chain uses TRBV9 and TRBJ2-5, with a possible D match to TRBD2 (5 bases). The V gene's germline CDR1 is SGDLS and CDR2 YYNGEE. The CDR3 contains 14 residues. The V end was cut by 0 bases, the J end by 9 bases, with 15 bases between. CDR3 protein: CASSVDREREPQYF. As DNA, the CDR3 is TGTGCCAGCAGCGTAGATCGAGAAAGGGAGCCCCAGTACTTC.

The chain joins TRBV19 to TRBJ1-4; D is unresolved. This CDR3 comprises 15 residues. CDR1 and CDR2 from the germline V gene are LNHDA and SQIVND (reference sequence). V lost 6 bases and J lost 5, with 16 bases in between. Here the CDR3 reads CASSKRTGGNEKLFF. CDR3 sequence (DNA): TGTGCCAGTAGCAAGCGGACGGGTGGCAATGAAAAACTGTTTTTT.

This chain joins TRBV20-1 and TRBJ2-5; D is unclear. CDR3 length: 11 residues. Trimming removed 6 bases from V and 4 bases from J, with 9 bases in between. CDR1 is DFQATT, CDR2 SNEGSKA, per germline (reference sequence). The CDR3 DNA is TGCAGTGCAAAGACGGGAGAGACCCAGTACTTC. This encodes CSAKTGETQYF.

The CDR3 spells CASSLEGQRGYTF. CDR3 bases: TGTGCCAGCAGCTTAGAGGGGCAGCGTGGCTACACCTTC. The J gene is TRBJ1-2, the V gene TRBV11-2, with TRBD1 as a possible D gene (5 bases). Trimming removed 0 bases from V and 7 bases from J, with 9 bases in between. This CDR3 region has 13 residues. Looked up from germline, CDR1 is SGHAT and CDR2 is FQNNGV. The full variable domain, its missing parts supplied by reference TRBV11-2 and TRBJ1-2, is EAGVAQSPRYKIIEKRQSVAFWCNPISGHATLYWYQQILGQGPKLLIQFQNNGVVDDSQLPKDRFSAERLKGVDSTLKIQPAKLEDSAVYLCASSLEGQRGYTFGSGTRLTVV.

The V call is TRBV20-1, the J call TRBJ2-5; 12 bases map to TRBD2. Germline V gene data show CDR1 as DFQATT and CDR2 as SNEGSKA (reference sequence). Trimming cost V 3 bases and J 5 bases; bases outside gene matches: 10. The CDR3 consists of 16 residues. The CDR3 coding sequence is TGCAGTGCTAGTTTCCTAGCGGGAGGGCCGTGGGAGACCCAGTACTTC. This sequence encodes CSASFLAGGPWETQYF.

The gene calls are TRBV19 and TRBJ2-2, with 10 bases identical to TRBD1. Germline CDR1 LNHDA, CDR2 SQIVND (reference sequence). This CDR3 comprises 17 residues. Trimming removed 5 bases from V and 3 bases from J; junction bases left unmatched: 9. CDR3 coding DNA: TGTGCCAGTAGTGGTGGGGACAGGGGAGTTGACACCGGGGAGCTGTTTTTT. Amino acids: CASSGGDRGVDTGELFF.

This clone came up a few times. The chain combines TRBV5-1 with TRBJ1-1, with 8 bases aligning to TRBD1. V gave up 4 bases and J gave up 1 base; unmatched junction bases: 3. CDR1 SGHRS and CDR2 YFSETQ come from the germline V gene. CDR3 length: 14 amino acids. The CDR3 DNA is TGCGCCAGCAGCGCGGGGACAGGGAACACTGAAGCTTTCTTT. It yields the protein CASSAGTGNTEAFF.

V is TRBV3-1 (or the pseudogene TRBV3-2) and J is TRBJ2-5; 9 bases are shared with TRBD1. V trimming: 3 bases; J trimming: 5 bases; junction bases outside the gene matches: 4. The length of the CDR3 is 14 residues. Germline V gives CDR1 LGHDT, CDR2 YNNKEL (reference sequence). The CDR3 DNA reads TGTGCCAGCAGCCAGGGACAGGGTGGTGAGACCCAGTACTTC. Protein product: CASSQGQGGETQYF.

The CDR3 loop reads CASSRPLEDEQYV. DNA for the CDR3: TGTGCCAGCAGCAGGCCTCTAGAAGACGAGCAGTACGTC. The chain recombines TRBV5-6 with TRBJ2-7; D remains unclear. Looked up from germline, CDR1 is SGHDT and CDR2 is YYEEEE. The CDR3 has 13 residues. Trimming left V 4 bases short and J 5 bases short, with 13 bases between.

This chain connects TRBV6-5 to TRBJ1-2; 7 bases are a match to TRBD1. The CDR3 has 13 amino acids. The ends lost 0 bases at V and 6 bases at J; junction bases unmatched: 1. The germline V gene encodes CDR1 MNHEY and CDR2 SVGAGI. The CDR3 nucleotides read TGTGCCAGCAGTTACTCCGGACAGGATGGCTACACCTTC. Its translation is CASSYSGQDGYTF.

The J gene is TRBJ1-1, the V gene TRBV19; D is perhaps TRBD1 (6 bases). V gave up 4 bases and J gave up 7 bases, with 10 bases separating them. The CDR3 spans 12 residues. Germline V lookup: CDR1 LNHDA, CDR2 SQIVND (reference sequence). CDR3 in amino acids: CASSRGQGEAFF. CDR3 DNA: TGTGCCAGTAGTAGGGGGCAGGGTGAAGCTTTCTTT. Complete variable domain (other parts from reference TRBV19 and TRBJ1-1): DGGITQSPKYLFRKEGQNVTLSCEQNLNHDAMYWYRQDPGQGLRLIYYSQIVNDFQKGDIAEGYSVSREKKESFPLTVTSAQKNPTAFYLCASSRGQGEAFFGQGTRLTVV.

The V call is TRBV27, the J call TRBJ2-5, with D maybe TRBD2 (7 bases). With 6 bases removed from V and 4 bases from J, the gap between germline ends came to 15 bases. From germline, CDR1 is MNHEY and CDR2 SMNVEV (reference sequence). The CDR3 consists of 14 residues. CDR3 sequence (DNA): TGTGCCAGCAGGGCCGGGGGGCCAGGAGAGACCCAGTACTTC. As protein: CASRAGGPGETQYF.

CDR3 bases: TGTGCCAGCAGTTTTTATGGGGCAGGCGAAAAACTGTTTTTT. This translates into CASSFYGAGEKLFF. The J gene is TRBJ1-4, the V gene TRBV28, with a tentative D call TRBD1 (5 bases). The CDR3 runs to 14 residues. Per the germline V gene, CDR1 is MDHEN and CDR2 is SYDVKM. Deletions cut 3 bases from V and 8 bases from J, with 13 bases between.

This chain uses TRBV4-1 with TRBJ1-1; D is uncertain. V was trimmed by 0 bases and J by 11 bases, leaving 16 bases between them. CDR1 MGHRA and CDR2 YSYEKL come from the germline V gene. This CDR3 region has 14 residues. In DNA form, the CDR3 reads TGCGCCAGCAGCCAAGAATTTAAGTCCGGTACGGCTTTCTTT. Its protein product is CASSQEFKSGTAFF.

The chain has TRBV19 and TRBJ1-1; D is unresolved. The CDR3 runs 12 residues. CDR1 and CDR2 (germline): LNHDA, SQIVND (reference sequence). Trimming pared 6 bases from V and 5 bases from J, leaving 10 bases between. CDR3 in amino acids: CASSGRRTEAFF. DNA for the CDR3: TGTGCCAGTAGCGGGAGGAGGACTGAAGCTTTCTTT.

The chain employs TRBV7-9 and TRBJ2-2; 9 bases match TRBD2. The CDR3 totals 15 residues. The ends lost 4 bases at V and 3 bases at J; junction bases unmatched: 3. Germline CDR1 reads SEHNR; CDR2 reads FQNEAQ (reference sequence). The CDR3 loop reads CASSSGLADTGELFF. For the CDR3, the DNA is TGTGCCAGCAGCTCGGGACTAGCCGACACCGGGGAGCTGTTTTTT.

The chain employs TRBV7-8 and TRBJ2-1, with 11 bases aligning to TRBD2. Germline-derived CDR1 and CDR2 are SGHVS and FQNEAQ. The J segment lost 6 bases and the V segment lost 4 bases, leaving 11 bases of the junction unmatched. The CDR3 runs to 17 residues. CDR3: CASSSSIAGGPINEQFF. In DNA, the CDR3 is TGTGCCAGCAGCTCCTCTATAGCGGGGGGGCCTATCAATGAGCAGTTCTTC.

The V gene is TRBV6-5, the J gene TRBJ2-6; D is undetermined. CDR3 length: 13 amino acids. Trimming left V 8 bases short and J 1 base short, with 6 bases between. Per the germline V gene, CDR1 is MNHEY and CDR2 is SVGAGI. The CDR3 coding sequence is TGTGCCAGCTCGGTTTCTGGGGCCAACGTCCTGACTTTC. This gives the protein CASSVSGANVLTF.

The table lists this clone with a count of one. Other DNA sequences in this specimen translate into the identical CDR3. This chain joins TRBV10-3 and TRBJ1-5; D is undetermined. Trimming cost V 2 bases and J 4 bases, with 3 bases left between them. CDR1 and CDR2 (germline): ENHRY, SYGVKD. The CDR3 spans 12 residues. CDR3 nucleotides: TGTGCCATCAGTGAGCCAAATCAGCCCCAGCATTTT. It specifies CAISEPNQPQHF.

The chain recombines TRBV4-3 with TRBJ2-1; 11 nucleotides match TRBD2. Germline V gene data show CDR1 as LGHNA and CDR2 as YSLEER. Unmatched junction bases numbered 5, after V lost 1 base and J lost 6 bases. CDR3 length: 16 amino acids. In nucleotides, the CDR3 is TGCGCCAGCAGCCAAGGAACTAGCGGGAGTTTCAATGAGCAGTTCTTC. Translated, it gives CASSQGTSGSFNEQFF.

V is TRBV6-4 and J is TRBJ2-1; 10 nucleotides line up with TRBD2. The germline gives CDR1 MRHNA, CDR2 SNTAGT. This CDR3 has 15 amino acids. Trimming took 6 bases from V and 5 from J; bases not matched to a gene: 7. Here the CDR3 reads CASSRAGGLDNEQFF. Here the CDR3 DNA reads TGTGCCAGCAGCAGAGCGGGGGGGCTCGACAATGAGCAGTTCTTC.